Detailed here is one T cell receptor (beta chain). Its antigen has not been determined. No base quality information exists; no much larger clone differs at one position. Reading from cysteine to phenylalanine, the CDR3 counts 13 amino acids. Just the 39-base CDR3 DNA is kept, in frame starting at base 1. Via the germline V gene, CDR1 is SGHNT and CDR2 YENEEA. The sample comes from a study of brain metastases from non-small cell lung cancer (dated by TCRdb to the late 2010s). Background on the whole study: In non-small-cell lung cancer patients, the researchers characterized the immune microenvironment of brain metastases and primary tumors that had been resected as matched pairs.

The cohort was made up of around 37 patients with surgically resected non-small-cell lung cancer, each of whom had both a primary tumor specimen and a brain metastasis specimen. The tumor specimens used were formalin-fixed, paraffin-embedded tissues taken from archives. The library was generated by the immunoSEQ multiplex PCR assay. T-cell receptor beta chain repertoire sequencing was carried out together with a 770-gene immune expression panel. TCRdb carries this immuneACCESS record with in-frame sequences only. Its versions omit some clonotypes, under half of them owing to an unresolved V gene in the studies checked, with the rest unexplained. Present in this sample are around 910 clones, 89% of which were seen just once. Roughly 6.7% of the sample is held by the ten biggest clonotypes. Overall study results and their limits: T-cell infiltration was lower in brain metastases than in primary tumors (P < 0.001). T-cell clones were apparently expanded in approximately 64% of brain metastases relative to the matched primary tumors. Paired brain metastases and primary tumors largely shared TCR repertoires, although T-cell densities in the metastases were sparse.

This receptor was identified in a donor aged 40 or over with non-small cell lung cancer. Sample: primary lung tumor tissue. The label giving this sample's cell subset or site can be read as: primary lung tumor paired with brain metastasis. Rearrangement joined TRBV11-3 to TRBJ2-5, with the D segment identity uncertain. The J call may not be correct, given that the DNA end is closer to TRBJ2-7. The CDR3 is CASSLDRPHEQYF. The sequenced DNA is TGTGCCAGCAGCTTAGACCGGCCTCACGAGCAGTACTTC.